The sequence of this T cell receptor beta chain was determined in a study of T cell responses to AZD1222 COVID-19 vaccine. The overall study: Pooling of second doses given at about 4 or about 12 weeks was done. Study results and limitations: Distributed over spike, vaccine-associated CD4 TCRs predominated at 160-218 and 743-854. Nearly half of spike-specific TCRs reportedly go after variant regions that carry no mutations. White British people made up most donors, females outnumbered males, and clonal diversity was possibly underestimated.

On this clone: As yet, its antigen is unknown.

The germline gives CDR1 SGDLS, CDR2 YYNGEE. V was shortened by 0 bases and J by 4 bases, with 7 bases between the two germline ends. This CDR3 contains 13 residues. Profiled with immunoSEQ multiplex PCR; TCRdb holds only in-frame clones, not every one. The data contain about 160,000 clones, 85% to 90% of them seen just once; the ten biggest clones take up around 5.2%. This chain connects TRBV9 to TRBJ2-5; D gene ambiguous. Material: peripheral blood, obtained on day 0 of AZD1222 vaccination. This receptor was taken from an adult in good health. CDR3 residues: CASSVATLETQYF. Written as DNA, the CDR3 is TGTGCCAGCAGCGTAGCTACCCTAGAGACCCAGTACTTC.